These T cell receptor beta chains were read from a single sample in a study of cytomegalovirus exposure and HLA in healthy donors. This table comes from immunoSEQ multiplex PCR, and its TCRdb copy is limited to in-frame clones, with some not included. The table lists some 66,000 clones, 80% to 90% of them singletons. What was sequenced was PBMCs. The receptor set was obtained from a woman in her twenties or thirties in good health and CMV-seronegative. The CDR3 runs from the conserved cysteine through the conserved F or W. D genes are given only for firm matches. Size tells how often a clone was seen (once, few, many) or the class of an expanded clone, and some rows leave it out.

d_gene | j_gene | len | abundance | v_gene | CDR3aa | CDR3nt
TRBD1 | TRBJ2-5 | 14 | - | TRBV5-1 | CASSFQGGGETQYF | TGCGCCAGCAGCTTCCAAGGGGGCGGAGAGACCCAGTACTTC
TRBD1 | TRBJ1-2 | 16 | - | TRBV19 | CASSSRDRGRIHGYTF | TGTGCCAGTAGTAGCCGGGACAGGGGGCGTATCCATGGCTACACCTTC
TRBD1 | TRBJ1-4 | 16 | - | TRBV4-1 | CASRRFGQGPGEKLFF | TGCGCCAGCAGGCGTTTCGGACAGGGGCCTGGGGAAAAACTGTTTTTT
- | TRBJ2-5 | 15 | - | TRBV15 | CATSRDPGMGETQYF | TGTGCCACCAGCAGAGATCCAGGGATGGGAGAGACCCAGTACTTC
- | TRBJ1-4 | 15 | - | TRBV10-2 | CASSVGSAGGEKLFF | TGCGCCAGCAGTGTGGGGAGTGCGGGGGGTGAAAAACTGTTTTTT
TRBD1 | TRBJ1-2 | 14 | - | TRBV11-2 | CASSRTGDYYGYTF | TGTGCCAGCAGCCGGACAGGGGATTACTATGGCTACACCTTC
- | TRBJ1-4 | 16 | - | TRBV5-1 | CASSLRSGAVNEKLFF | TGCGCCAGCAGCTTGAGGAGCGGGGCCGTTAATGAAAAACTGTTTTTT
- | TRBJ1-5 | 14 | few | TRBV6-4 | CASTRQEENQPQHF | TGTGCCAGCACGAGACAGGAGGAGAATCAGCCCCAGCATTTT
- | TRBJ1-1 | 15 | once | TRBV4-2 | CASSQDRSLNTEAFF | TGTGCCAGCAGCCAAGATCGGTCCCTAAACACTGAAGCTTTCTTT
- | TRBJ2-3 | 14 | - | TRBV6-4 | CASSERGGPDTQYF | TGTGCCAGCAGTGAGAGAGGGGGTCCAGATACGCAGTATTTT
- | TRBJ2-5 | 13 | once | TRBV25-1 | CASTPGLTETQYF | TGTGCCAGCACCCCAGGCCTAACAGAGACCCAGTACTTC
- | TRBJ2-7 | 15 | once | TRBV2 | CASSVRLGATYEQYF | TGTGCCAGCAGTGTTCGCCTAGGGGCAACCTACGAGCAGTACTTC
- | TRBJ2-1 | 11 | - | TRBV30 | CAWSVPDEQFF | TGTGCCTGGAGTGTCCCGGATGAGCAGTTCTTC
- | TRBJ2-7 | 13 | few | TRBV7-9 | CASTPGNPYEQYF | TGTGCCAGCACCCCAGGGAATCCCTACGAGCAGTACTTC
TRBD1 | TRBJ2-7 | 15 | - | TRBV7-2 | CASSSPGTGGYEQYF | TGTGCCAGCAGCTCCCCTGGGACAGGGGGCTACGAGCAGTACTTC
TRBD1 | TRBJ1-6 | 13 | - | TRBV2 | CASHRGRDSPLHF | TGTGCCAGCCACAGGGGGCGCGATTCACCCCTCCACTTT
TRBD1 | TRBJ2-7 | 14 | - | TRBV19 | CASSPRTGDYEQYF | TGTGCCAGTAGTCCGAGGACAGGGGACTACGAGCAGTACTTC
- | TRBJ2-1 | 17 | - | TRBV29-1 | CSVEAPGQFYSYNEQFF | TGCAGCGTTGAAGCCCCAGGGCAATTTTACTCCTACAATGAGCAGTTCTTC
TRBD2 | TRBJ2-3 | 16 | - | TRBV5-6 | CASSTGLAASTDTQYF | TGTGCCAGCAGCACGGGACTAGCGGCCAGCACAGATACGCAGTATTTT
TRBD1 | TRBJ2-2 | 17 | once | TRBV5-1 | CASARDRGQGNTGELFF | TGCGCCAGCGCGCGGGACAGGGGGCAAGGGAACACCGGGGAGCTGTTTTTT
TRBD1 | TRBJ2-7 | 15 | - | TRBV18 | CASSLTGTGYHEQYF | TGTGCCAGCTCACTAACCGGGACAGGGTACCACGAGCAGTACTTC
- | TRBJ1-1 | 12 | - | TRBV6-1 | CASRAGDTEAFF | TGTGCCAGCCGCGCAGGTGACACTGAAGCTTTCTTT
- | TRBJ1-2 | 13 | - | TRBV7-9 | CASSLQGSDGYTF | TGTGCCAGCAGCTTGCAGGGGAGTGATGGCTACACCTTC
- | TRBJ2-1 | 17 | - | TRBV29-1 | CSVEGYWQFESYNEQFF | TGCAGCGTTGAAGGGTATTGGCAGTTTGAATCCTACAATGAGCAGTTCTTC
- | TRBJ2-3 | 18 | - | TRBV5-6 | CASSFPTVRSSSTDTQYF | TGTGCCAGCAGTTTCCCGACCGTTAGGAGCTCTAGCACAGATACGCAGTATTTT
- | TRBJ2-2 | 17 | - | TRBV19 | CASSITRDSRGSGELFF | TGTGCCAGTAGTATCACCCGGGACTCCCGGGGGTCCGGGGAGCTGTTTTTT
- | TRBJ1-2 | 12 | - | TRBV11-2 | CASSPGVYGYTF | TGTGCCAGCAGCCCCGGAGTCTATGGCTACACCTTC
TRBD1 | TRBJ2-7 | 14 | few | TRBV29-1 | CSVLTGTGTYEQYF | TGCAGCGTCCTAACCGGGACAGGGACCTACGAGCAGTACTTC
TRBD1 | TRBJ2-2 | 17 | - | TRBV30 | CAWSVHQRTGAAGELFF | TGTGCCTGGAGTGTACACCAAAGGACAGGGGCGGCCGGGGAGCTGTTTTTT
TRBD1 | TRBJ1-6 | 14 | - | TRBV11-2 | CASSLGTGDSPLHF | TGTGCCAGCAGCTTAGGGACAGGGGATTCACCCCTCCACTTT
TRBD1 | TRBJ2-3 | 15 | - | TRBV4-3 | CASSQRTGEEDTQYF | TGCGCCAGCAGCCAACGGACAGGGGAAGAAGATACGCAGTATTTT
TRBD1 | TRBJ1-2 | 14 | - | TRBV7-2 | CASSLEEGTGGYTF | TGTGCCAGCAGCCTAGAAGAGGGGACAGGAGGCTACACCTTC
TRBD1 | TRBJ2-7 | 16 | - | TRBV5-6 | CASSTTGGASPYEQYF | TGTGCCAGCAGCACTACAGGGGGTGCCTCCCCCTACGAGCAGTACTTC
TRBD2 | TRBJ2-1 | 14 | - | TRBV2 | CASSPQRGNNEQFF | TGTGCCAGCAGTCCCCAGCGGGGCAACAATGAGCAGTTCTTC
TRBD1 | TRBJ2-7 | 15 | - | TRBV6-1 | CASIGGGTGAYEQYF | TGTGCCAGCATCGGCGGCGGGACAGGGGCCTACGAGCAGTACTTC
TRBD1 | TRBJ1-2 | 11 | - | TRBV20-1 | CSTGGYEGYTF | TGCAGTACAGGGGGCTATGAAGGCTACACCTTC
- | TRBJ2-1 | 15 | - | TRBV27 | CASSSPGDATLWKFF | TGTGCCAGCAGTTCCCCCGGAGATGCAACCTTATGGAAGTTCTTC
TRBD1 | TRBJ1-1 | 13 | - | TRBV5-6 | CASSRTGLTEAFF | TGTGCCAGCAGCCGGACAGGGCTCACTGAAGCTTTCTTT
- | TRBJ1-1 | 14 | - | TRBV7-2 | CASTSPPSGAEAFF | TGTGCCAGCACGTCCCCGCCCTCGGGGGCTGAAGCTTTCTTT
- | TRBJ2-1 | 17 | - | TRBV18 | CASSPRTSTYGYNEQFF | TGTGCCAGCTCACCACGAACTAGTACCTACGGGTACAATGAGCAGTTCTTC
- | TRBJ1-3 | 14 | - | TRBV14 | CASSRRPGGNTIYF | TGTGCCAGCAGCCGGAGACCTGGTGGAAACACCATATATTTT
- | TRBJ1-1 | 14 | - | TRBV19 | CASTMTGSNTEAFF | TGTGCCAGTACCATGACAGGTTCGAACACTGAAGCTTTCTTT
- | TRBJ1-2 | 10 | once | TRBV20-1 | CSAEGRILAF | TGCAGTGCCGAAGGGAGGATTTTGGCCTTC
- | TRBJ1-1 | 13 | - | TRBV28 | CASSLFVGTEAFF | TGTGCCAGCAGCCTATTCGTCGGGACTGAAGCTTTCTTT
- | TRBJ1-1 | 15 | - | TRBV5-1 | CASSATGSANTEAFF | TGCGCCAGCAGCGCAACAGGGTCTGCGAACACTGAAGCTTTCTTT
- | TRBJ2-5 | 14 | once | TRBV7-2 | CASSPDLGVETQYF | TGTGCCAGCAGCCCGGACCTGGGAGTGGAGACCCAGTACTTC
TRBD2 | TRBJ2-5 | 19 | - | TRBV10-2 | CASSDIRRLAGGPQETQYF | TGCGCCAGCAGTGATATACGGCGACTAGCGGGGGGGCCTCAAGAGACCCAGTACTTC